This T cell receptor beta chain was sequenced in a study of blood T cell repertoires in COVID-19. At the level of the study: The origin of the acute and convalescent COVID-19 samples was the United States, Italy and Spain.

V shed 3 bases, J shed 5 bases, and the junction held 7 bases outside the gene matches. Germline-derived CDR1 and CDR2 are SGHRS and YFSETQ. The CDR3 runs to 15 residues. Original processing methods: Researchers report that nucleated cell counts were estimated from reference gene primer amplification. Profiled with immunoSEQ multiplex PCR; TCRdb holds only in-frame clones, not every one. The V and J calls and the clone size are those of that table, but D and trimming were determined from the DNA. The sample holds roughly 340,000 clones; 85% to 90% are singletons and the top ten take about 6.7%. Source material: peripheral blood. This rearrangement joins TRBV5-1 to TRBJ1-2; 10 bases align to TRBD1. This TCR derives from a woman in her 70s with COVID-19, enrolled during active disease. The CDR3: CASSSPDRGLYGYTF. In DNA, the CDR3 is TGCGCCAGCAGCTCTCCCGACAGGGGGCTATATGGCTACACCTTC.